This TCR beta chain was observed in a study of regulatory T cells in long-lasting Graves disease. General observations from the study: More public clonotypes were shared by persistent patients (around 2,800) than by new patients (roughly 870).

As for time point: newly diagnosed GD, antithyroid drugs for less than 3 months. Preparation of the TCR library used RNA extracted from PBMCs. The authors built TCR beta libraries using iRepertoire HTBI primers and Arm-PCR of CDR3 regions. TCRdb re-analysed the multiplex PCR reads in MiXCR, keeping a single row per CDR3 protein. The data contain roughly 610,000 distinct CDR3 sequences, approximately 15% of them singletons. Trimming removed 9 bases from V and 7 bases from J; junction bases left unmatched: 8. Germline V gene sequence: CDR1 MDHEN, CDR2 SYDVKM. The CDR3 covers 14 residues. This clonotype was observed many times. Its target is unknown. These data were likewise used in another study, on T cells in Graves' hyperthyroidism and ophthalmopathy. Turning to that study: The blood repertoire included most of the expanded thyroid clonotypes above 0.001.

The chain carries TRBV28 and TRBJ2-2; 10 bases align to TRBD1. The sequenced sample was peripheral blood mononuclear cells (PBMCs), obtained at new diagnosis, from a patient treated with antithyroid drugs. This receptor was taken from a woman aged 25-40 years with Graves disease. The CDR3 spells CASMTGGASGELFF. CDR3 sequence (DNA): TGTGCCAGTATGACAGGGGGCGCAAGCGGGGAGCTGTTTTTT.